Listed here are 21 T cell receptor beta chains from one sample, sequenced in a study of cytomegalovirus exposure and HLA in healthy donors. In the PCR, 60 Vbeta and 13 Jbeta primers were used. Sequencing was performed with immunoSEQ multiplex PCR; in TCRdb, only in-frame clones are kept and a portion is missing. The sample table includes some 70,000 clones. The sample comprised PBMCs. The receptors shown here come from a man between 40 and 49 years old in good health and CMV-seronegative.

The chain carries TRBV19 and TRBJ2-2; 9 bases agree with TRBD1. The length of the CDR3 is 14 residues. V gave up 8 bases and J gave up 7 bases; unmatched junction bases: 8. Looked up from germline, CDR1 is LNHDA and CDR2 is SQIVND (reference sequence). CDR3 coding DNA: TGTGCCAGTTCATGGGGACAGGGAGTCGGGGAGCTGTTTTTT. Its translation is CASSWGQGVGELFF.

V and J are TRBV5-1 and TRBJ1-2; D is unresolved. CDR1 is SGHRS, CDR2 YFSETQ, per germline. The CDR3 extends over 12 amino acids. V lost 4 bases and J 8 bases, leaving 12 bases between the germline ends. This CDR3 reads CASSPTRVGYTF. The CDR3 DNA follows: TGCGCCAGCAGCCCCACTAGGGTCGGCTACACCTTC.

The chain joins TRBV30 to TRBJ1-6; D is ambiguous. The ends were cut back, 1 base at V and 8 bases at J, with 9 bases in the middle. The length of the CDR3 is 13 residues. Germline V lookup: CDR1 GTSNPN, CDR2 SVGIG (reference sequence). The CDR3 region has the DNA TGTGCCTGGAGTGGGGGAGATGATTCACCCCTCCACTTT. It yields the protein CAWSGGDDSPLHF.

The V call is TRBV29-1, the J call TRBJ1-4, with D hard to call. The CDR3 spans 12 residues. With 3 bases removed from V and 8 bases from J, the gap between germline ends came to 10 bases. The germline V gene encodes CDR1 SQVTM and CDR2 ANQGSEA. CDR3 protein: CSVDAGREKLFF. The CDR3 bases are TGCAGCGTTGATGCGGGAAGGGAAAAACTGTTTTTT.

The chain uses TRBV7-2 and TRBJ1-1; maybe TRBD1 (6 bases). The CDR3 length is 14 residues. Germline V lookup: CDR1 SGHTA, CDR2 FQGNSA. V was shortened by 4 bases and J by 4 bases, with 13 bases between the two germline ends. CDR3 region: CASSYREGSTEAFF. DNA for the CDR3: TGTGCCAGCAGCTACAGGGAGGGGAGCACTGAAGCTTTCTTT.

This rearrangement joins TRBV5-1 to TRBJ2-2; D remains ambiguous. Germline V lookup: CDR1 SGHRS, CDR2 YFSETQ. The CDR3 runs 16 residues. Trimming took 0 bases from V and 0 from J, leaving 9 bases between them. CDR3 DNA sequence: TGCGCCAGCAGCTTGGTTGCGCTAGCGAACACCGGGGAGCTGTTTTTT. It encodes CASSLVALANTGELFF.

The rearrangement links TRBV6-1 to TRBJ1-5, with a tentative D call TRBD1 (5 bases). From germline, CDR1 is MNHNS and CDR2 SASEGT. This CDR3 has 13 amino acids. V was clipped by 6 bases and J by 7 bases, with 13 bases between them. In DNA form, the CDR3 reads TGTGCCAGCAGAGCCCCAGGGTTGCAGCCCCAGCATTTT. Amino acids: CASRAPGLQPQHF.

The rearrangement joins TRBV9 to TRBJ2-7, with D perhaps TRBD2 (6 bases). Germline CDR1 and CDR2: SGDLS and YYNGEE. V dropped 0 bases and J dropped 2 bases, with 12 bases sitting between them. This CDR3 has 15 amino acids. The CDR3 loop is CASSVEEGQAYEQYF. DNA of the CDR3: TGTGCCAGCAGCGTAGAGGAGGGCCAGGCCTACGAGCAGTACTTC. The entire variable domain, with the rest obtained from reference TRBV9 and TRBJ2-7, is as follows: DSGVTQTPKHLITATGQRVTLRCSPRSGDLSVYWYQQSLDQGLQFLIQYYNGEERAKGNILERFSAQQFPDLHSELNLSSLELGDSALYFCASSVEEGQAYEQYFGPGTRLTVT.

This chain links TRBV7-2 with TRBJ2-7; 7 nucleotides line up with TRBD2. J gave up 0 bases and V 5 bases, and 7 bases lay outside the gene matches. This CDR3 has 15 residues. The germline V gene encodes CDR1 SGHTA and CDR2 FQGNSA. The DNA for the CDR3 is TGTGCCAGCAGCCTCCTAGCGGATAGCTCCTACGAGCAGTACTTC. It encodes CASSLLADSSYEQYF. Based on the CDR3 plus reference TRBV7-2 and TRBJ2-7, the full variable domain is GAGVSQSPSNKVTEKGKDVELRCDPISGHTALYWYRQSLGQGLEFLIYFQGNSAPDKSGLPSDRFSAERTGGSVSTLTIQRTQQEDSAVYLCASSLLADSSYEQYFGPGTRLTVT.

On this clone itself: Other DNA sequences in the same sample also yield this CDR3. V and J are TRBV5-4 and TRBJ2-3, with 9 positions matching TRBD2. Germline V lookup: CDR1 SGHNT, CDR2 YYREEE (reference sequence). With V trimmed by 5 bases and J by 4 bases, 8 bases remained unmatched. This CDR3 spans 15 amino acids. The CDR3 DNA sequence: TGTGCCAGCAGGTCGGGACTAGCCGCTGCAGATACGCAGTATTTT. This sequence encodes CASRSGLAAADTQYF.

This chain links TRBV7-8 with TRBJ1-2; unclear D gene. Germline V gene lookup returns CDR1 SGHVS and CDR2 FQNEAQ. The CDR3 loop spans 13 amino acids. Trimming took 2 bases from V and 8 from J, leaving 12 bases between them. CDR3 residues: CASSLPGYHGYTF. The CDR3 bases are TGTGCCAGCAGCTTACCCGGGTACCACGGCTACACCTTC.

The rearrangement uses TRBV7-8 and TRBJ2-1, with D perhaps TRBD2 (6 bases). CDR1 and CDR2 from the germline V gene are SGHVS and FQNEAQ. Trimming cost V 5 bases and J 2 bases, with 19 bases left between them. This CDR3 has 17 residues. CDR3 DNA sequence: TGTGCCAGCAGCCAAAGAACACCTAGCGTCGCCTACAATGAGCAGTTCTTC. It translates to CASSQRTPSVAYNEQFF.

This chain connects TRBV14 to TRBJ1-2, with D maybe TRBD1 (6 bases). Germline-derived CDR1 and CDR2 are SGHDN and FVKESK. CDR3 length: 15 amino acids. The ends were cut back, 0 bases at V and 2 bases at J, with 10 bases in the middle. CDR3 in amino acids: CASSQDLRGNYGYTF. In DNA, the CDR3 is TGTGCCAGCAGCCAAGATCTTAGGGGGAACTATGGCTACACCTTC.

The rearrangement links TRBV5-1 to TRBJ2-1; the match to TRBD1 covers 8 bases. Germline-derived CDR1 and CDR2 are SGHRS and YFSETQ. Trimming at V came to 3 bases and at J to 10 bases, leaving 6 bases not matched to a gene. This CDR3 comprises 13 residues. CDR3 in DNA: TGCGCCAGCAGCTGGACAGGGATTGGGGAGCAGTTCTTC. Protein sequence: CASSWTGIGEQFF.

The CDR3 loop reads CASSQESGLSYNEQFF. CDR3 nucleotides: TGCGCCAGCAGCCAAGAATCCGGACTCTCCTACAATGAGCAGTTCTTC. The rearrangement joins TRBV4-3 to TRBJ2-1, with D tentatively TRBD2 (5 bases). V lost 0 bases to trimming and J lost 0 bases, with 9 bases between them. Per the germline V gene, CDR1 is LGHNA and CDR2 is YSLEER. This CDR3 spans 16 amino acids.

The rearrangement links TRBV4-3 to TRBJ2-3; tentative D call: TRBD2 (6 bases). Trimming left V 3 bases short and J 2 bases short, with 15 bases between. From germline, CDR1 is LGHNA and CDR2 YSLEER. The CDR3 totals 16 residues. The DNA for the CDR3 is TGCGCCAGCAGCCAGGGTCCAGTGGGACTCACAGATACGCAGTATTTT. This codes for CASSQGPVGLTDTQYF.

The rearrangement links TRBV19 to TRBJ1-1, with D unclear. Germline V CDR1 and CDR2: LNHDA, SQIVND (reference sequence). The length of the CDR3 is 14 residues. Trimming pared 6 bases from V and 6 bases from J, leaving 17 bases between. In DNA form, the CDR3 reads TGTGCCAGTAGGCAACAGTGGGCCTCCCCTGAAGCTTTCTTT. Amino acid sequence: CASRQQWASPEAFF.

V is TRBV21-1 and J is TRBJ2-5; the table assigns TRBD2, which was not confirmed against the DNA. TRBV21-1 has pseudogene status. There are 18 residues in the CDR3. CDR3 in DNA: TGTGCCAGCAGCAAAGGTCGCGAACCGGGGGGAGGCCAAGAGACCCAGTACTTC. As protein: CASSKGREPGGGQETQYF.

The CDR3 sequence is CASSSYRGPNTEAFF. In DNA form, the CDR3 reads TGTGCCAGCAGCTCGTACAGGGGGCCGAACACTGAAGCTTTCTTT. The genes are TRBV5-5 and TRBJ1-1, with 9 bases fitting TRBD1. CDR1 is SGHKS, CDR2 YYEKEE, per germline (reference sequence). J was trimmed by 1 base and V by 3 bases; bases with no gene match: 4. The CDR3 extends over 15 amino acids.

The chain has TRBV6-5 and TRBJ1-1; TRBD1 matches 9 bases. The CDR3 has 14 amino acids. The trim removed 2 bases at V and 5 bases at J, leaving 3 bases unmatched. Germline V lookup: CDR1 MNHEY, CDR2 SVGAGI. The CDR3 bases are TGTGCCAGCAGTTACGGGACAGGGCGGACTGAAGCTTTCTTT. It translates to CASSYGTGRTEAFF.

The J gene is TRBJ1-1, the V gene TRBV5-1; D is undetermined. The CDR3 covers 13 residues. The ends were cut back, 4 bases at V and 6 bases at J, with 13 bases in the middle. Per the germline V gene, CDR1 is SGHRS and CDR2 is YFSETQ. Here the CDR3 DNA reads TGCGCCAGCAGCGAGGGTTTTTCTTCTGAAGCTTTCTTT. It translates to CASSEGFSSEAFF.